These 29 T cell receptor beta chains share one sample of origin, sequenced in a study of blood T cell repertoires in COVID-19 (dated by TCRdb to about 2020). The receptor library was made with the immunoSEQ multiplex PCR assay. Entries here come from immuneACCESS through TCRdb and include only in-frame sequences with V and J called. Some clones fail to appear in such tables; in the studies checked, an unresolved V gene covers under half of the shortfall, and the cause of the remainder is unknown. The sample contains about 300,000 clones, roughly 89% of them found a single time. In total, the top ten clones hold approximately 2% of the sample. Sample: peripheral blood. Receptors were obtained from a woman in her thirties with COVID-19, enrolled during active disease.

The sample holds one count of this clone. The rearrangement links TRBV4-1 to TRBJ1-1; the D is unclear. Per the germline V gene, CDR1 is MGHRA and CDR2 is YSYEKL. The CDR3 contains 14 residues. Deletions cut 0 bases from V and 2 bases from J, with 7 bases between. CDR3: CASSQDLINTEAFF. The CDR3 bases are TGCGCCAGCAGCCAAGATCTAATCAACACTGAAGCTTTCTTT.

The chain uses TRBV18 and TRBJ2-7; 9 bases agree with TRBD1. V lost 6 bases and J lost 2; bases outside the gene matches: 5. CDR3 length: 14 residues. Germline V gene data show CDR1 as KGHSH and CDR2 as LQKENI. CDR3 DNA sequence: TGTGCCAGCTCTCAAAGACAGGGGGCCTACGAGCAGTACGTC. It is translated as CASSQRQGAYEQYV.

The rearrangement joins TRBV3-1 (or the pseudogene TRBV3-2) to TRBJ1-6; possibly TRBD1 for D (5 bases). Deletions cut 0 bases from V and 2 bases from J, with 20 bases between. The CDR3 contains 20 residues. Germline V gives CDR1 LGHDT, CDR2 YNNKEL (reference sequence). CDR3 in DNA: TGTGCCAGCAGCCAAGAAGTACCGCCTGGGGCGGGGACCTATAATTCACCCCTCCACTTT. Protein: CASSQEVPPGAGTYNSPLHF.

The chain recombines TRBV7-2 with TRBJ2-7; D possibly corresponds to TRBD2 (7 bases). CDR1 and CDR2 (germline): SGHTA, FQGNSA. This CDR3 contains 16 residues. V was shortened by 4 bases and J by 5 bases, with 21 bases between the two germline ends. The CDR3 sequence is CASSSLLGGGRNEQYF. The CDR3, as DNA: TGTGCCAGCAGCTCTCTGTTAGGGGGGGGGCGGAACGAGCAGTACTTC. Together with reference TRBV7-2 and TRBJ2-7, the CDR3 gives the full variable domain: GAGVSQSPSNKVTEKGKDVELRCDPISGHTALYWYRQSLGQGLEFLIYFQGNSAPDKSGLPSDRFSAERTGGSVSTLTIQRTQQEDSAVYLCASSSLLGGGRNEQYFGPGTRLTVT.

CDR3 protein: CASSLGQGGFYGYTF. The CDR3 DNA reads TGTGCCAGCAGCCTCGGACAGGGGGGATTCTATGGCTACACCTTC. The gene calls are TRBV5-6 and TRBJ1-2, with TRBD1 identical over 10 bases. Germline CDR1 SGHDT, CDR2 YYEEEE. Trimming removed 4 bases from V and 4 bases from J; junction bases left unmatched: 7. The CDR3 extends over 15 amino acids.

In regard to this clone: This sample includes further DNA sequences coding for the same CDR3. This chain connects TRBV7-2 to TRBJ1-5, with D unclear. The CDR3 totals 14 residues. Per the germline V gene, CDR1 is SGHTA and CDR2 is FQGNSA. V lost 5 bases and J 4 bases, leaving 12 bases between the germline ends. CDR3 amino acids: CASSPRGGNQPQHF. DNA for the CDR3: TGTGCCAGCAGCCCCCGCGGTGGAAATCAGCCCCAGCATTTT.

This clone showed up just a few times. The V gene is TRBV18, the J gene TRBJ1-6; D remains unclear. Trimming shortened V by 5 bases and J by 0 bases, and 14 bases separated the two germline ends. This CDR3 contains 17 residues. Germline V gene lookup returns CDR1 KGHSH and CDR2 LQKENI. This CDR3 is CASSASGRSSYNSPLHF. Written as DNA, the CDR3 is TGTGCCAGCTCAGCATCCGGCCGGAGCTCCTATAATTCACCCCTCCACTTT.

The chain combines TRBV4-1 with TRBJ1-6; 9 nucleotides match TRBD1. The junction had 6 bases not matched to a gene; V was cut back by 5 bases and J by 7 bases. The germline CDR1 and CDR2 sequences are MGHRA and YSYEKL. CDR3 size: 15 residues. The CDR3 region is CASSTTGTGNSPLHF. For the CDR3, the DNA is TGCGCCAGCAGCACAACCGGGACAGGGAATTCACCCCTCCACTTT.

J is TRBJ1-1 and V is TRBV7-9, with D maybe TRBD1 (5 bases). This CDR3 region has 16 residues. Germline V gene data show CDR1 as SEHNR and CDR2 as FQNEAQ (reference sequence). V was trimmed by 1 base and J by 4 bases, leaving 16 bases between them. CDR3: CASSLVLGGYGTEAFF. The CDR3 DNA reads as TGTGCCAGCAGCTTAGTCCTGGGGGGATACGGCACTGAAGCTTTCTTT. The full variable domain, completed using reference TRBV7-9 and TRBJ1-1, is DTGVSQNPRHKITKRGQNVTFRCDPISEHNRLYWYRQTLGQGPEFLTYFQNEAQLEKSRLLSDRFSAERPKGSFSTLEIQRTEQGDSAMYLCASSLVLGGYGTEAFFGQGTRLTVV.

V is TRBV28 and J is TRBJ2-1; 9 nucleotides match TRBD1. The CDR3 extends over 12 amino acids. Losses at the gene ends were 6 bases for V and 15 bases for J; bases not matched to a gene: 9. Germline CDR1 reads MDHEN; CDR2 reads SYDVKM. The CDR3 loop is CASSLAHRGLFF. DNA of the CDR3: TGTGCCAGCAGCCTAGCACACAGGGGGCTGTTCTTC.

The count of this clone is one. The sample carries other DNA sequences with the same CDR3. The CDR3 here is CASSYSSGQPQHF. The CDR3 DNA sequence: TGTGCCAGCAGTTACTCGAGCGGGCAGCCCCAGCATTTT. The gene calls are TRBV6-5 and TRBJ1-5; D is uncertain. The CDR3 loop spans 13 amino acids. Trimming removed 0 bases from V and 7 bases from J, with 7 bases in between. Per germline, CDR1 MNHEY and CDR2 SVGAGI.

This clone was detected only a few times. The chain combines TRBV10-3 with TRBJ1-5; 8 positions agree with TRBD1. The CDR3 contains 13 residues. V shed 9 bases and J 4 bases; nucleotides not matched to a gene: 5. Germline CDR1 reads ENHRY; CDR2 reads SYGVKD. The CDR3 DNA follows: TGTGCCATGAAAAGACAGGGGAATCAGCCCCAGCATTTT. Amino acid sequence: CAMKRQGNQPQHF.

This chain links TRBV11-2 with TRBJ1-1; D is undetermined. The germline V gene encodes CDR1 SGHAT and CDR2 FQNNGV. V lost 3 bases and J 5 bases, leaving 10 bases between the germline ends. This CDR3 region has 13 residues. The CDR3 DNA is TGTGCCAGCAGCTTCATGAGAGAAACTGAAGCTTTCTTT. It translates to CASSFMRETEAFF.

The chain carries TRBV6-6 and TRBJ1-1, with D possibly matching TRBD1 (6 bases). This CDR3 comprises 14 residues. In germline, CDR1 is MNHNY, CDR2 SVGAGI (reference sequence). Trimming cost V 9 bases and J 6 bases, with 20 bases left between them. CDR3 residues: CASVEPTGSAEAFF. The CDR3 DNA follows: TGTGCCAGTGTTGAGCCCACAGGGAGCGCTGAAGCTTTCTTT.

This chain links TRBV29-1 with TRBJ1-1; possibly TRBD1 for D (6 bases). CDR3 length equals 14 residues. The germline V gene has CDR1 SQVTM and CDR2 ANQGSEA. V lost 7 bases and J lost 0, with 15 bases in between. The DNA of the CDR3 is TGCAGCGCATGCCCCGGGACAATGAACACTGAAGCTTTCTTT. Amino acids: CSACPGTMNTEAFF.

The genes are TRBV9 and TRBJ2-2, with D uncertain. The ends were cut back, 3 bases at V and 5 bases at J, with 5 bases in the middle. The CDR3 has 12 amino acids. CDR1 is SGDLS, CDR2 YYNGEE, per germline. The CDR3 is CASSASTGELFF. In DNA form, the CDR3 reads TGTGCCAGCAGCGCCAGTACCGGGGAGCTGTTTTTT.

The genes are TRBV7-6 and TRBJ2-5, with 14 bases identical to TRBD2. Germline loops: CDR1 SGHVS, CDR2 FNYEAQ. The V and J ends lost 3 bases and 1 base, in that order; junction bases with no gene match: 4. The CDR3 is made up of 17 amino acids. This CDR3 reads CASSLTGTSGGQETQYF. In DNA form, the CDR3 reads TGTGCCAGCAGCTTGACCGGGACTAGCGGGGGCCAAGAGACCCAGTACTTC. Full variable domain (remainder filled in from reference TRBV7-6 and TRBJ2-5): GAGVSQSPRYKVTKRGQDVALRCDPISGHVSLYWYRQALGQGPEFLTYFNYEAQQDKSGLPNDRFSAERPEGSISTLTIQRTEQRDSAMYRCASSLTGTSGGQETQYFGPGTRLLVL.

The rearrangement links TRBV5-1 to TRBJ1-1, with a tentative D call TRBD1 (5 bases). The CDR3 has 13 residues. Per germline, CDR1 SGHRS and CDR2 YFSETQ. Trimming pared 3 bases from V and 3 bases from J, leaving 9 bases between. This chain's CDR3 is CASSYARDTEAFF. The CDR3 nucleotides read TGCGCCAGCAGCTACGCCAGGGACACTGAAGCTTTCTTT.

The gene calls are TRBV2 and TRBJ1-5, with D tentatively TRBD1 (6 bases). The CDR3 loop spans 16 amino acids. V was trimmed by 5 bases and J by 1 base, leaving 15 bases between them. CDR1 SNHLY and CDR2 FYNNEI come from the germline V gene. CDR3 sequence reads: CASSRGQIRSNQPQHF. The DNA for the CDR3 is TGTGCCAGCAGTAGGGGACAAATTAGAAGCAATCAGCCCCAGCATTTT.

This sequence joins TRBV3-1 (or the pseudogene TRBV3-2) and TRBJ1-1; 9 nucleotides align to TRBD1. The junction had 8 bases not matched to a gene; V was cut back by 6 bases and J by 6 bases. The CDR3 sequence is 14 residues long. CDR1 is LGHDT, CDR2 YNNKEL, per germline (reference sequence). For the CDR3, the DNA is TGTGCCAGCAGTACAGGGGGCGCCGAATCTGAAGCTTTCTTT. Protein product: CASSTGGAESEAFF.

CDR3 DNA sequence: TGTGCCAGCAGCGTAGGGACAGGGGTCGAGCAGTACTTC. Its translation is CASSVGTGVEQYF. The rearrangement links TRBV9 to TRBJ2-7, with 9 nucleotides matching TRBD1. This CDR3 has 13 amino acids. Germline CDR1 is SGDLS and CDR2 is YYNGEE. J was trimmed by 6 bases and V by 0 bases; bases with no gene match: 1. The full variable domain, its missing parts supplied by reference TRBV9 and TRBJ2-7, is DSGVTQTPKHLITATGQRVTLRCSPRSGDLSVYWYQQSLDQGLQFLIQYYNGEERAKGNILERFSAQQFPDLHSELNLSSLELGDSALYFCASSVGTGVEQYFGPGTRLTVT.

V and J are TRBV28 and TRBJ2-3; 7 bases are shared with TRBD1. Germline CDR1 MDHEN, CDR2 SYDVKM. There are 12 residues in the CDR3. Trimming cost V 6 bases and J 4 bases; bases outside gene matches: 1. The CDR3 spells CASRTGSDTQYF. In DNA, the CDR3 is TGTGCCAGCAGGACAGGGTCAGATACGCAGTATTTT.

A single count supports this clone. The chain recombines TRBV29-1 with TRBJ1-5; D might be TRBD1 (6 bases). The germline CDR1 and CDR2 sequences are SQVTM and ANQGSEA. V was cut by 7 bases and J by 7 bases, with 23 bases left in between. The CDR3 has 15 residues. CDR3 in amino acids: CSATLSGGRGQPQHF. In nucleotides, the CDR3 is TGCAGCGCCACCTTGAGTGGGGGCCGCGGGCAGCCCCAGCATTTT.

This chain links TRBV6-5 with TRBJ1-6; 8 nucleotides agree with TRBD1. The V and J ends lost 0 bases and 6 bases, in that order; junction bases with no gene match: 4. CDR3 length equals 16 residues. From germline, CDR1 is MNHEY and CDR2 SVGAGI. CDR3 protein: CASSYSVDRVNSPLHF. The CDR3 nucleotides read TGTGCCAGCAGTTACTCCGTGGACAGGGTTAATTCACCCCTCCACTTT.

The rearrangement joins TRBV19 to TRBJ1-1; possibly TRBD1 for D (6 bases). The V gene lost 6 bases and the J gene lost 6 bases, with 11 bases spanning the gap. Germline loops: CDR1 LNHDA, CDR2 SQIVND (reference sequence). The CDR3 extends over 12 amino acids. CDR3 in DNA: TGTGCCAGTAGATACAGGGCTGCTGAAGCTTTCTTT. Translated: CASRYRAAEAFF. The full variable domain, its missing parts supplied by reference TRBV19 and TRBJ1-1, is DGGITQSPKYLFRKEGQNVTLSCEQNLNHDAMYWYRQDPGQGLRLIYYSQIVNDFQKGDIAEGYSVSREKKESFPLTVTSAQKNPTAFYLCASRYRAAEAFFGQGTRLTVV.

The rearrangement joins TRBV27 to TRBJ2-1; 11 bases agree with TRBD2. Germline assignment: CDR1 MNHEY and CDR2 SMNVEV (reference sequence). This CDR3 has 12 residues. J gave up 15 bases and V 5 bases, and 6 bases lay outside the gene matches. CDR3 in DNA: TGTGCCAGCAGTCCAATAGCGGGGGGGCCGTTCTTC. It is translated as CASSPIAGGPFF.

The chain joins TRBV15 to TRBJ2-1; D is possibly TRBD1 (6 bases). Trimming stripped 3 bases from V and 10 bases from J, with 16 bases between. The length of the CDR3 is 14 residues. CDR1 and CDR2 (germline): LNHNV, YYDKDF (reference sequence). The CDR3 nucleotides read TGTGCCACCAGCAGCCCCGAGGGGGTGATGGAGCAGTTCTTC. It translates to CATSSPEGVMEQFF.

The gene calls are TRBV27 and TRBJ2-3; no clear D. V was pared by 4 bases and J by 1 base, with 15 bases between. In germline, CDR1 is MNHEY, CDR2 SMNVEV (reference sequence). The CDR3 runs 16 residues. For the CDR3, the DNA is TGTGCCAGCAGTTCGCCTTCCAGACACCGCACAGATACGCAGTATTTT. Protein sequence: CASSSPSRHRTDTQYF.

The chain has TRBV18 and TRBJ2-5, with TRBD2 matching 11 bases. Germline V gene lookup returns CDR1 KGHSH and CDR2 LQKENI. J lost 4 bases, V lost 2 bases, and 6 bases had no gene match. CDR3 size: 16 residues. The CDR3 DNA follows: TGTGCCAGCTCACCAACCGGACTAGCGGGTTCAGAGACCCAGTACTTC. This translates into CASSPTGLAGSETQYF.